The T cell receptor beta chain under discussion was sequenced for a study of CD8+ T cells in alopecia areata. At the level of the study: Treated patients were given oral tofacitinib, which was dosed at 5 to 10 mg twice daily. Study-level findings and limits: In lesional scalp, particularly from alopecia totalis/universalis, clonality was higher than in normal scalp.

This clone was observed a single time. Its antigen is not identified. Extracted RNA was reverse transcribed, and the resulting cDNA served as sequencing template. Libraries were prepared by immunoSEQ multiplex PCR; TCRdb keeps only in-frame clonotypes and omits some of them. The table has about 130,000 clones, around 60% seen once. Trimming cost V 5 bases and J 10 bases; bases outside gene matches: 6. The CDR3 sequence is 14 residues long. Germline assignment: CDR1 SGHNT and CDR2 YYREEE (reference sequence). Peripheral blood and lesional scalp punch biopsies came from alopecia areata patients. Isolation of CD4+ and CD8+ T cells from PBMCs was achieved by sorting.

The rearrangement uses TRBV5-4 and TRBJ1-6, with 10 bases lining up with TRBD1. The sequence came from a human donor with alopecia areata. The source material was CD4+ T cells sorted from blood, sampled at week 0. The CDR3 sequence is CASSRDRGYSPLHF. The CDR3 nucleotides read TGTGCCAGCAGTCGGGACAGGGGTTACTCACCCCTCCACTTT.